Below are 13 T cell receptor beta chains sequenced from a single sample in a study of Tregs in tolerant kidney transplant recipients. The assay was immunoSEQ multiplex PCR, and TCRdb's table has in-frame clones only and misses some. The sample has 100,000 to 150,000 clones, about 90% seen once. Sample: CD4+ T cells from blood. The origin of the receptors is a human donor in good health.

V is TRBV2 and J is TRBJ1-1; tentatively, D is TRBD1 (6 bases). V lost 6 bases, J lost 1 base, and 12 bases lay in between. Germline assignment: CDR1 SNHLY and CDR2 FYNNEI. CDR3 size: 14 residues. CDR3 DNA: TGTGCCAGCAGGTTGGGGGGCGAGAACACTGAAGCTTTCTTT. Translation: CASRLGGENTEAFF.

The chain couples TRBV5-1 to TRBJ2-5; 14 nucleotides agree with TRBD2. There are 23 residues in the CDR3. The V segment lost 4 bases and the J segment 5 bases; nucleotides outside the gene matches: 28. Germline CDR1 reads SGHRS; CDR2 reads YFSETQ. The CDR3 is CASSPFWGALAGTSGRRGETQYF. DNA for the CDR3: TGCGCCAGCAGCCCCTTTTGGGGGGCCCTGGCCGGGACTAGCGGGAGACGGGGTGAGACCCAGTACTTC.

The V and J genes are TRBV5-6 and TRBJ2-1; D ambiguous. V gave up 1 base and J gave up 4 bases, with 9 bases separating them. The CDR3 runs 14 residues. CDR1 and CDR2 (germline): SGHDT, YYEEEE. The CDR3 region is CASSLQLSYNEQFF. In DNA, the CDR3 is TGTGCCAGCAGCTTGCAACTGTCGTACAATGAGCAGTTCTTC. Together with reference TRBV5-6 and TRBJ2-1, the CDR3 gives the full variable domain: DAGVTQSPTHLIKTRGQQVTLRCSPKSGHDTVSWYQQALGQGPQFIFQYYEEEERQRGNFPDRFSGHQFPNYSSELNVNALLLGDSALYLCASSLQLSYNEQFFGPGTRLTVL.

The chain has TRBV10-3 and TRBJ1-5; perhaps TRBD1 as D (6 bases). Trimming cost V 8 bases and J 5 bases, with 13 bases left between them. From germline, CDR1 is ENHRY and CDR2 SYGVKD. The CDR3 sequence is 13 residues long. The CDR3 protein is CAIAGGQDQPQHF. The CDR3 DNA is TGTGCCATCGCCGGGGGGCAGGATCAGCCCCAGCATTTT.

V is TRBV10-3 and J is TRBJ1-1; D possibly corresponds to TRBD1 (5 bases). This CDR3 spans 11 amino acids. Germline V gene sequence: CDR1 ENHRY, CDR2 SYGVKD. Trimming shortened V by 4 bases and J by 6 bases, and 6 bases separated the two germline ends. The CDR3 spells CAISAGAEAFF. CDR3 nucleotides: TGTGCCATCAGTGCGGGGGCTGAAGCTTTCTTT.

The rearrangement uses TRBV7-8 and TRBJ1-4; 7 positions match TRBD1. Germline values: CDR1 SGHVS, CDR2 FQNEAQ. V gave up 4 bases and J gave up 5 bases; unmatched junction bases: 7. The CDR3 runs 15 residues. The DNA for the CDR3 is TGTGCCAGCAGCTCGAACAGGGGACGGAATGAAAAACTGTTTTTT. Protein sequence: CASSSNRGRNEKLFF.

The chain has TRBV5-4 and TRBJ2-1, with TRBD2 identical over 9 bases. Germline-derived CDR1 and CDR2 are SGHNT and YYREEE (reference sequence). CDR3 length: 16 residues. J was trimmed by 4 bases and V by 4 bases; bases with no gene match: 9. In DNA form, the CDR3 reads TGTGCCAGCAGCATACCGCTAGCGGGATCTTACAATGAGCAGTTCTTC. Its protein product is CASSIPLAGSYNEQFF.

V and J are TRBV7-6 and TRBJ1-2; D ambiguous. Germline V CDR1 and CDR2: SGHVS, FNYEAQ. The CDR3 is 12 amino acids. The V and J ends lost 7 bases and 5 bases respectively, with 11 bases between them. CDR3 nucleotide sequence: TGTGCCAGCAACCCGCCCCTATATGGCTACACCTTC. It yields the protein CASNPPLYGYTF.

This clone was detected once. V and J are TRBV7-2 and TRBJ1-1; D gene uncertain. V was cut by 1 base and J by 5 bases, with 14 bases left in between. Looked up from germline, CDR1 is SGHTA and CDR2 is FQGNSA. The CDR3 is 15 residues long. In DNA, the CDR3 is TGTGCCAGCAGCTTAGTTGAGGGCGTCTGGACTGAAGCTTTCTTT. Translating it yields CASSLVEGVWTEAFF.

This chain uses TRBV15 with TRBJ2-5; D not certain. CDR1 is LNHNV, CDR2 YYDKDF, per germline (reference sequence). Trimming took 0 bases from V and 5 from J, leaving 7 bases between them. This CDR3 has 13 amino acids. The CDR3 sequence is CATSRDLVETQYF. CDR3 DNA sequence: TGTGCCACCAGCAGAGATCTGGTGGAGACCCAGTACTTC.

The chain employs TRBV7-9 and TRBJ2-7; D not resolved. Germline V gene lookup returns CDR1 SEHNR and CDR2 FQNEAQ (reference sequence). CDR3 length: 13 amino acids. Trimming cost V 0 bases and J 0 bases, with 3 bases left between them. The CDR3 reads CASSLATSYEQYF. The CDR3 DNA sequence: TGTGCCAGCAGCTTAGCCACCTCCTACGAGCAGTACTTC. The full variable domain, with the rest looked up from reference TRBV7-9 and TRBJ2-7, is DTGVSQNPRHKITKRGQNVTFRCDPISEHNRLYWYRQTLGQGPEFLTYFQNEAQLEKSRLLSDRFSAERPKGSFSTLEIQRTEQGDSAMYLCASSLATSYEQYFGPGTRLTVT.

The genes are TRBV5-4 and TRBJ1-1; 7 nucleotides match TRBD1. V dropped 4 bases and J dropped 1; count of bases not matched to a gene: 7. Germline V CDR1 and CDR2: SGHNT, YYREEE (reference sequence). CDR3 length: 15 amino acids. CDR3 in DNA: TGTGCCAGCAGCACTCAGTGGACAGGGAACACTGAAGCTTTCTTT. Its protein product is CASSTQWTGNTEAFF. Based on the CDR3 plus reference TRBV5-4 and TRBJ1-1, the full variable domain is ETGVTQSPTHLIKTRGQQVTLRCSSQSGHNTVSWYQQALGQGPQFIFQYYREEENGRGNFPPRFSGLQFPNYSSELNVNALELDDSALYLCASSTQWTGNTEAFFGQGTRLTVV.

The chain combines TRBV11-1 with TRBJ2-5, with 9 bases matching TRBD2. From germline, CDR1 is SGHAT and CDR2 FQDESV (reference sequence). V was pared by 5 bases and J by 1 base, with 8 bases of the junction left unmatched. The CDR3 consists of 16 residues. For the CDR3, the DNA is TGTGCCAGCAGCGGGATAGCGGGAGCGCTCCAAGAGACCCAGTACTTC. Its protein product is CASSGIAGALQETQYF.